Listed below are T cell receptor delta chains from one sample, sequenced in a study of gamma-delta T cells after stem cell transplantation. TCRdb reran clone calling via CATT on the RT-PCR reads. The sample includes about 3,500 delta-chain clones, about 12% of them seen just once. The sample was gamma-delta T cells. Receptors originate from a human donor. It is not recorded whose cells these are; they may come from a transplant donor. Each CDR3 is given with its conserved first and last residue. The D gene is left open where the match is weak. Part of the rows lack a size; the others show once, few, many or a class for expanded clones.

d_gene,v_gene,len,j_gene,abundance,CDR3aa,CDR3nt
TRDD3,TRDV1,19,TRDJ1,few,CALGELPRSTGGYLDKLIF,TGTGCTCTTGGGGAACTACCCCGTAGTACTGGGGGATACCTCGATAAACTCATCTTT
TRDD3,TRDV1,23,TRDJ1,-,CALGAWPLVEVTGGYLYTDKLIF,TGTGCTCTTGGGGCATGGCCCCTGGTTGAAGTAACTGGGGGATACTTGTACACCGATAAACTCATCTTT
TRDD3,TRDV3,17,TRDJ1,-,CAFTAWAGGRYTDKLIF,TGTGCCTTTACAGCCTGGGCTGGGGGCCGTTACACCGATAAACTCATCTTT
-,TRDV1,21,TRDJ2,-,CALREKRPLWGSYPLTAQLFF,TGTGCTCTTAGGGAAAAACGACCCCTCTGGGGGTCCTACCCCTTGACAGCACAACTCTTCTTT
-,TRDV1,15,TRDJ1,-,CALGDSITYTDKLIF,TGTGCTCTTGGGGACTCAATAACTTACACCGATAAACTCATCTTT
TRDD3,TRAV29/DV5,20,TRDJ1,few,CAASEGVLGDIFSHTDKLIF,TGTGCAGCAAGCGAAGGGGTACTGGGGGATATTTTCTCCCACACCGATAAACTCATCTTT
TRDD3,TRDV1,17,TRDJ1,medium-sized,CALGESPVLGDTDKLIF,TGTGCTCTTGGGGAATCTCCCGTACTGGGGGATACCGATAAACTCATCTTT
-,TRDV1,19,TRDJ2,few,CALGAKDEPWHSLTAQLFF,TGTGCTCTTGGGGCCAAAGACGAACCCTGGCATTCTTTGACAGCACAACTCTTCTTT
TRDD3,TRDV2,20,TRDJ3,-,CACDTGELGDTSWDTRQMFF,TGTGCCTGTGACACCGGTGAACTGGGGGACACCTCCTGGGACACCCGACAGATGTTTTTC
TRDD2,TRDV1,22,TRDJ1,-,CALGEAYPSYSGMGGNTDKLIF,TGTGCTCTTGGGGAAGCATACCCTTCCTATTCCGGCATGGGGGGCAACACCGATAAACTCATCTTT
-,TRDV2,24,TRDJ1,-,CACDTEVGGLSASVLGGNTDKLIF,TGTGCCTGTGACACCGAGGTCGGTGGGCTTTCCGCCAGTGTACTAGGGGGGAACACCGATAAACTCATCTTT
TRDD3,TRDV2,18,TRDJ2,few,CACDTGVWGIRGTAPLFF,TGTGCCTGTGACACCGGAGTCTGGGGGATACGAGGGACAGCACCACTCTTCTTT
TRDD3,TRDV1,18,TRDJ1,-,CALGERPSRDTRSDKLIF,TGTGCTCTTGGGGAACGTCCTAGTCGGGATACAAGGTCCGATAAACTCATCTTT
TRDD3,TRDV1,22,TRDJ3,few,CALGESQPLGAVLLGDTRQMFF,TGTGCTCTTGGGGAAAGTCAACCGCTGGGGGCCGTACTCCTTGGGGACACCCGACAGATGTTTTTC
TRDD3,TRDV1,26,TRDJ1,-,CALGDPIRGPPLGDTVGSPNTDKLIF,TGTGCTCTTGGGGATCCTATCCGCGGCCCCCCGCTGGGGGATACGGTTGGTTCCCCCAACACCGATAAACTCATCTTT
-,TRDV1,17,TRDJ1,-,CALGELPTLGSRDKLIF,TGTGCTCTTGGGGAACTCCCTACGTTGGGGTCACGTGATAAACTCATCTTT
TRDD3,TRDV1,19,TRDJ1,-,CALGEVSSFGGLHTDKLIF,TGTGCTCTTGGGGAAGTTTCCTCTTTTGGGGGATTACACACCGATAAACTCATCTTT
-,TRDV3,20,TRDJ1,-,CAYPNPTGVLGRYYRRKLIF,TGTGCCTACCCAAATCCTACGGGGGTACTGGGGCGATACTACCGGCGTAAACTCATCTTT
-,TRAV29/DV5,15,TRDJ1,medium-sized,CAASSVTDPTDKLIF,TGTGCAGCAAGCTCGGTAACGGATCCCACCGATAAACTCATCTTT
TRDD3,TRDV1,23,TRDJ1,-,CALGVYEGIVLGDPVEYTDKLIF,TGTGCTCTTGGGGTCTACGAGGGAATCGTACTGGGGGATCCCGTGGAGTACACCGATAAACTCATCTTT
-,TRDV3,17,TRDJ1,few,CAFKIPPHRVYTDKLIF,TGTGCCTTTAAAATTCCCCCCCACCGTGTGTACACCGATAAACTCATCTTT
-,TRDV1,24,TRDJ1,-,CALGAHRPLPTQGQGGSEADKLIF,TGTGCTCTTGGGGCACACCGTCCTCTTCCTACTCAAGGACAGGGGGGATCCGAAGCCGATAAACTCATCTTT
TRDD3,TRDV1,18,TRDJ1,-,CALGSQGGYAGYTDKLIF,TGTGCTCTTGGGTCCCAAGGGGGATACGCGGGGTACACCGATAAACTCATCTTT
TRDD3,TRDV1,19,TRDJ2,-,CALEESKGLGDKGPAQLFF,TGTGCTCTTGAGGAATCTAAGGGTCTGGGGGATAAGGGACCCGCACAACTCTTCTTT
-,TRDV1,16,TRDJ1,-,CALGRPGDPYTDKLIF,TGTGCTCTTGGGAGGCCGGGGGACCCGTACACCGATAAACTCATCTTT
-,TRDV1,22,TRDJ1,few,CALGEWPDGPTGSQGHTDKLIF,TGTGCTCTTGGGGAATGGCCGGACGGCCCTACTGGGAGTCAGGGGCACACCGATAAACTCATCTTT
-,TRDV1,25,TRDJ2,-,CALGEPPPDHYQYWEILGLTAQLFF,TGTGCTCTTGGGGAACCCCCTCCGGACCATTATCAGTACTGGGAGATACTCGGTTTGACAGCACAACTCTTCTTT
-,TRDV1,17,TRDJ2,few,CALGDSYSWGGTAQLFF,TGTGCTCTTGGGGATTCCTACAGCTGGGGGGGGACAGCACAACTCTTCTTT
-,TRDV1,18,TRDJ1,medium-sized,CALGDFNPHWVNTDKLIF,TGTGCTCTTGGGGACTTTAATCCACACTGGGTTAACACCGATAAACTCATCTTT
-,TRAV29/DV5,15,TRDJ1,large,CAASDSKGYTDKLIF,TGTGCAGCAAGCGACTCGAAGGGGTACACCGATAAACTCATCTTT
TRDD3,TRDV1,17,TRDJ1,few,CALGSMIGDTRGDKLIF,TGTGCTCTTGGGTCTATGATAGGGGATACGCGGGGTGATAAACTCATCTTT
-,TRDV1,17,TRDJ1,few,CALGETSHTPYTDKLIF,TGTGCTCTTGGGGAGACTTCCCATACCCCGTACACCGATAAACTCATCTTT
TRDD3,TRDV2,12,TRDJ1,large,CAWKPWGTLLIF,TGTGCCTGGAAACCCTGGGGGACCCTTCTCATCTTT
TRDD3,TRDV3,16,TRDJ1,few,CAFKPSLWGYTDKLIF,TGTGCCTTTAAACCCAGCCTCTGGGGGTACACCGATAAACTCATCTTT
TRDD3,TRDV1,22,TRDJ1,-,CALALKQKIPGGYSPYTDKLIF,TGTGCTCTTGCCTTAAAGCAAAAGATCCCTGGGGGATACTCCCCGTACACCGATAAACTCATCTTT
-,TRDV2,20,TRDJ2,medium-sized,CACDTAGPSSYPSLTAQLFF,TGTGCCTGTGACACCGCGGGGCCTTCGTCGTACCCCTCTTTGACAGCACAACTCTTCTTT
-,TRDV1,17,TRDJ1,few,CALGVPTPSLKADKLIF,TGTGCTCTTGGGGTACCTACGCCCTCTCTTAAGGCCGATAAACTCATCTTT
TRDD3,TRDV1,20,TRDJ1,few,CALGELVAQVLGDTGDKLIF,TGTGCTCTTGGGGAACTCGTGGCACAGGTACTGGGGGATACGGGAGATAAACTCATCTTT
TRDD3,TRDV1,16,TRDJ1,few,CAPGELGGLDTDKLIF,TGTGCTCCTGGGGAACTTGGGGGATTAGACACCGATAAACTCATCTTT
TRDD3,TRDV1,22,TRDJ2,-,CALGPGNVAIRVWGMEKAQLFF,TGTGCTCTTGGGCCCGGTAACGTAGCTATACGTGTGTGGGGGATGGAGAAAGCACAACTCTTCTTT
TRDD3,TRDV1,18,TRDJ2,medium-sized,CALGESRCGWGIVAQLFF,TGTGCTCTTGGGGAAAGTCGATGTGGCTGGGGGATAGTGGCACAACTCTTCTTT
TRDD3,TRDV1,23,TRDJ2,-,CALGGAFPPLLGDTIALTAQLFF,TGTGCTCTTGGGGGGGCTTTCCCTCCATTACTGGGGGATACCATAGCTTTGACAGCACAACTCTTCTTT
-,TRDV3,16,TRDJ1,-,CALTHGWDLGADKLIF,TGTGCCCTAACTCACGGCTGGGATCTCGGGGCCGATAAACTCATCTTT
TRDD3,TRDV1,16,TRDJ1,few,CALGISPLGDTPKLIF,TGTGCTCTTGGGATCTCCCCACTGGGGGATACGCCGAAACTCATCTTT
TRDD3,TRDV3,18,TRDJ1,few,CAFFPSLTGGPYTDKLIF,TGTGCCTTTTTCCCTTCCCTCACTGGGGGCCCCTACACCGATAAACTCATCTTT
-,TRDV1,17,TRDJ1,-,CALGDDTFRDYTDKLIF,TGTGCTCTTGGGGACGACACATTTCGGGACTACACCGATAAACTCATCTTT
-,TRDV1,19,TRDJ1,-,CALGEIDPYQMGYTDKLIF,TGTGCTCTTGGGGAAATCGATCCCTACCAGATGGGGTACACCGATAAACTCATCTTT
TRDD3,TRDV1,16,TRDJ1,few,CALGELAGGYTDKLIF,TGTGCTCTTGGGGAACTTGCTGGGGGGTACACCGATAAACTCATCTTT
TRDD3,TRAV29/DV5,19,TRDJ1,few,CAATESPYWGIVRTDKLIF,TGTGCAGCAACCGAATCTCCGTACTGGGGGATTGTTCGGACCGATAAACTCATCTTT
TRDD3,TRDV1,23,TRDJ1,-,CALGEIASTPTRVLGAPTDKLIF,TGTGCTCTTGGGGAAATTGCCTCTACCCCCACTCGGGTACTGGGGGCCCCAACCGATAAACTCATCTTT
-,TRDV1,13,TRDJ1,few,CALGELPDDKLIF,TGTGCTCTTGGGGAACTCCCCGACGATAAACTCATCTTT
TRDD3,TRDV2,17,TRDJ3,medium-sized,CACDTGGYKEDTRQMFF,TGTGCCTGTGACACTGGGGGATATAAAGAGGACACCCGACAGATGTTTTTC
-,TRDV1,19,TRDJ1,few,CALGDGPFPPRQYTDKLIF,TGTGCTCTTGGGGACGGCCCATTCCCCCCAAGACAATACACCGATAAACTCATCTTT
-,TRAV29/DV5,18,TRDJ1,medium-sized,CAARVGWGFTQYTDKLIF,TGTGCAGCAAGAGTAGGTTGGGGGTTTACGCAGTACACCGATAAACTCATCTTT
TRDD3,TRDV1,26,TRDJ1,few,CALGEKRASLDPSHWGIRPYTDKLIF,TGTGCTCTTGGGGAAAAGAGGGCCTCCCTAGACCCCTCCCACTGGGGGATACGACCGTACACCGATAAACTCATCTTT
-,TRDV1,15,TRDJ1,few,CALGEWLLSTGKLIF,TGTGCTCTTGGGGAATGGCTTCTAAGTACTGGTAAACTCATCTTT
TRDD3,TRDV1,25,TRDJ1,few,CALGEGVLGGYAYHTYLQYTDKLIF,TGTGCTCTTGGGGAAGGGGTCCTAGGGGGATACGCATACCATACATACCTACAATACACCGATAAACTCATCTTT